These 16 T cell receptor beta chains originate from one sample sequenced in a study of T cell responses to AZD1222 COVID-19 vaccine. Sequencing was performed with immunoSEQ multiplex PCR; in TCRdb, only in-frame clones are kept and a portion is missing. The sample lists 150,000 or so clones, 85% to 95% occurring once. The sequences come from peripheral blood, collected on day 0 of AZD1222 vaccination. All receptors derive from an adult in good health.

V is TRBV4-2 and J is TRBJ1-4, with a weak D call TRBD1 (5 bases). Germline lookup yields CDR1 LGHNA and CDR2 YNFKEQ. Trimming removed 0 bases at V and 8 bases at J, with 16 bases between. This CDR3 comprises 16 residues. The CDR3 protein is CASSQDIAGESEKLFF. The CDR3 DNA follows: TGTGCCAGCAGCCAAGATATCGCGGGGGAATCCGAAAAACTGTTTTTT.

The rearrangement joins TRBV9 to TRBJ2-7; TRBD1 might be the D (6 bases). V shed 3 bases and J shed 5 bases, with 18 bases lying between them. Per the germline V gene, CDR1 is SGDLS and CDR2 is YYNGEE. The CDR3 sequence is 15 residues long. In nucleotides, the CDR3 is TGTGCCAGCAGCGCAGGGGCAGGCTGGGGTCACGAGCAGTACTTC. Translating it yields CASSAGAGWGHEQYF.

This clone was detected a few times. V usage is TRBV5-1 and J usage is TRBJ1-3; the D is unclear. The CDR3 sequence is 13 residues long. V shed 4 bases and J shed 1 base, with 6 bases lying between them. Germline CDR1 SGHRS, CDR2 YFSETQ. CDR3 protein: CASSTSSGNTIYF. DNA for the CDR3: TGCGCCAGCAGCACCAGTTCTGGAAACACCATATATTTT.

The chain employs TRBV7-2 and TRBJ1-6, with TRBD1 matching over 11 bases. The CDR3 consists of 16 residues. The germline V gene has CDR1 SGHTA and CDR2 FQGNSA. The ends lost 4 bases at V and 9 bases at J; junction bases unmatched: 8. Here the CDR3 reads CASSYLGQGASSPLHF. The CDR3 nucleotides are TGTGCCAGCAGCTACCTCGGACAGGGGGCGAGTTCACCCCTCCACTTT. Using reference TRBV7-2 and TRBJ1-6 for the parts outside the CDR3, the full variable domain is GAGVSQSPSNKVTEKGKDVELRCDPISGHTALYWYRQSLGQGLEFLIYFQGNSAPDKSGLPSDRFSAERTGGSVSTLTIQRTQQEDSAVYLCASSYLGQGASSPLHFGNGTRLTVT.

The V call is TRBV13, the J call TRBJ1-4; no clear D. V gave up 0 bases and J gave up 4 bases, with 6 bases separating them. The CDR3 is 14 amino acids. CDR1 PRHDT and CDR2 FYEKMQ come from the germline V gene (reference sequence). In DNA, the CDR3 is TGTGCCAGCAGCTTAGGGGGGAGTAATGAAAAACTGTTTTTT. This gives the protein CASSLGGSNEKLFF.

The CDR3 coding sequence is TGTGCCATCGCGGACAGACAAAATCAGCCCCAGCATTTT. Protein sequence: CAIADRQNQPQHF. The rearrangement uses TRBV10-3 and TRBJ1-5; maybe TRBD1 (6 bases). Germline assignment: CDR1 ENHRY and CDR2 SYGVKD. V was clipped by 8 bases and J by 4 bases, with 12 bases between them. The CDR3 length is 13 residues.

The CDR3 loop is CASSGGLTAGNTIYF. The CDR3 DNA is TGTGCCAGTAGTGGGGGGCTCACCGCTGGAAACACCATATATTTT. V usage is TRBV19 and J usage is TRBJ1-3; possibly TRBD1 for D (6 bases). CDR1 and CDR2 from the germline V gene are LNHDA and SQIVND (reference sequence). The length of the CDR3 is 15 residues. The V gene lost 5 bases and the J gene lost 2 bases, with 13 bases spanning the gap.

The V and J genes are TRBV28 and TRBJ1-5; D not resolved. Trimming shortened V by 1 base and J by 6 bases, and 10 bases separated the two germline ends. Germline V gene lookup returns CDR1 MDHEN and CDR2 SYDVKM. The CDR3 runs 14 residues. This CDR3 reads CASSLFGKTQPQHF. The DNA for the CDR3 is TGTGCCAGCAGTTTATTTGGAAAGACTCAGCCCCAGCATTTT.

This clone was seen only once. The V call is TRBV4-1, the J call TRBJ1-4; D uncertain. The CDR3 has 15 amino acids. The germline gives CDR1 MGHRA, CDR2 YSYEKL. V shed 1 base and J shed 7 bases, with 13 bases lying between them. The CDR3 DNA reads as TGCGCCAGCAGCCAAGCTGCAGCGAAGGGTGAAAAACTGTTTTTT. This encodes CASSQAAAKGEKLFF.

The rearrangement joins TRBV27 to TRBJ1-5; D is ambiguous. The V gene's germline CDR1 is MNHEY and CDR2 SMNVEV (reference sequence). This CDR3 is 13 amino acids long. V lost 4 bases and J lost 7, with 11 bases in between. The CDR3 DNA reads TGTGCCAGCAGTTCTCGCAGGAAACAGCCCCAGCATTTT. Encoded protein: CASSSRRKQPQHF.

This clone came up a few times. V and J are TRBV4-2 and TRBJ1-2, with a tentative D call TRBD1 (6 bases). The V gene's germline CDR1 is LGHNA and CDR2 YNFKEQ. V was trimmed by 1 base and J by 4 bases, leaving 13 bases between them. This CDR3 region has 15 residues. This chain's CDR3 is CASSQGSTGSYGYTF. For the CDR3, the DNA is TGTGCCAGCAGCCAAGGTTCGACAGGTTCCTATGGCTACACCTTC.

This chain uses TRBV5-6 with TRBJ1-1; no clear D gene. Germline V gives CDR1 SGHDT, CDR2 YYEEEE. The CDR3 runs 13 residues. V was clipped by 2 bases and J by 4 bases, with 9 bases between them. The CDR3 is CASSLWEATEAFF. The CDR3 DNA reads as TGTGCCAGCAGCTTATGGGAGGCCACTGAAGCTTTCTTT. Variable domain in full (rest from reference TRBV5-6 and TRBJ1-1): DAGVTQSPTHLIKTRGQQVTLRCSPKSGHDTVSWYQQALGQGPQFIFQYYEEEERQRGNFPDRFSGHQFPNYSSELNVNALLLGDSALYLCASSLWEATEAFFGQGTRLTVV.

This clone was counted a few times. This sequence joins TRBV15 and TRBJ2-1, with TRBD1 as a possible D gene (6 bases). Trimming shortened V by 5 bases and J by 5 bases, and 7 bases separated the two germline ends. In germline, CDR1 is LNHNV, CDR2 YYDKDF (reference sequence). The CDR3 spans 12 residues. The CDR3 bases are TGTGCCACCAGCGGGACAAACAATGAGCAGTTCTTC. Encoded protein: CATSGTNNEQFF. The full variable domain, completed using reference TRBV15 and TRBJ2-1, is DAMVIQNPRYQVTQFGKPVTLSCSQTLNHNVMYWYQQKSSQAPKLLFHYYDKDFNNEADTPDNFQSRRPNTSFCFLDIRSPGLGDTAMYLCATSGTNNEQFFGPGTRLTVL.

This clone was seen once. The genes are TRBV10-2 and TRBJ2-5; tentative D call: TRBD2 (6 bases). The germline V gene encodes CDR1 WSHSY and CDR2 SAAADI. The CDR3 is 15 residues long. V lost 4 bases and J lost 3, with 15 bases in between. Written as DNA, the CDR3 is TGCGCCAGCAGTGGGGTGGAGGGCGGGAAAGAGACCCAGTACTTC. Encoded protein: CASSGVEGGKETQYF.

The chain carries TRBV19 and TRBJ1-2, with TRBD1 matching over 7 bases. The CDR3 is made up of 15 amino acids. Trimming removed 5 bases from V and 7 bases from J; junction bases left unmatched: 13. In germline, CDR1 is LNHDA, CDR2 SQIVND (reference sequence). CDR3 amino acids: CASSRVDRASFGYTF. Written as DNA, the CDR3 is TGTGCCAGTAGTCGGGTTGACAGGGCCTCCTTTGGCTACACCTTC.

The chain couples TRBV5-1 to TRBJ1-4; D uncertain. Per the germline V gene, CDR1 is SGHRS and CDR2 is YFSETQ. The CDR3 is 15 residues long. V was trimmed by 2 bases and J by 0 bases, leaving 8 bases between them. In DNA, the CDR3 is TGCGCCAGCAGCTTCGCGGGAGCAACTAATGAAAAACTGTTTTTT. Its protein is CASSFAGATNEKLFF.